Shown below are 11 T cell receptor beta chains from a single sample sequenced in a study of T cells after yellow fever vaccination. TCRdb redid the calling of the 5' RACE reads with MiXCR, one entry per CDR3 protein. The sample yields 610,000 or so distinct CDR3 sequences, 10% to 15% seen once. This specimen consisted of PBMCs, obtained on the day of the yellow fever booster vaccination. These receptors all come from a man aged 25 to 40 who received the YFV17D yellow fever vaccine.

The chain couples TRBV27 to TRBJ2-1, with 15 positions matching TRBD2. The CDR3 contains 19 residues. Unmatched junction bases numbered 9, after V lost 3 bases and J lost 3 bases. Per the germline V gene, CDR1 is MNHEY and CDR2 is SMNVEV (reference sequence). Written as DNA, the CDR3 is TGTGCCAGCAGTTTTATAGGACTAGCGGGAGGGCAGGTCTACAATGAGCAGTTCTTC. Translation: CASSFIGLAGGQVYNEQFF.

V gene TRBV7-9 combines with J gene TRBJ2-7; 7 bases are a match to TRBD2. The CDR3 is 14 residues long. Trimming at V came to 5 bases and at J to 3 bases, leaving 7 bases not matched to a gene. The germline CDR1 and CDR2 sequences are SEHNR and FQNEAQ (reference sequence). In nucleotides, the CDR3 is TGTGCCAGCAGCCCTCCTGAGCGGGGCTACGAGCAGTACTTC. As protein: CASSPPERGYEQYF.

This clonotype was detected a few times. The chain couples TRBV5-1 to TRBJ2-6; a weak D match, TRBD1 (5 bases). This CDR3 has 18 amino acids. CDR1 and CDR2 from the germline V gene are SGHRS and YFSETQ. Trimming stripped 3 bases from V and 1 base from J, with 17 bases between. The DNA for the CDR3 is TGCGCCAGCAGCTCCCTTCCTGACAGACAGTCTGGGGCCAACGTCCTGACTTTC. This encodes CASSSLPDRQSGANVLTF.

The V call is TRBV7-9, the J call TRBJ1-5; perhaps TRBD1 as D (6 bases). Germline V CDR1 and CDR2: SEHNR, FQNEAQ (reference sequence). Trimming pared 4 bases from V and 4 bases from J, leaving 14 bases between. The CDR3 has 15 amino acids. CDR3 in DNA: TGTGCCAGCAGCTCTGGACAGCCCGGGAATCAGCCCCAGCATTTT. This gives the protein CASSSGQPGNQPQHF. Combining the CDR3 with reference TRBV7-9 and TRBJ1-5 gives the whole variable domain DTGVSQNPRHKITKRGQNVTFRCDPISEHNRLYWYRQTLGQGPEFLTYFQNEAQLEKSRLLSDRFSAERPKGSFSTLEIQRTEQGDSAMYLCASSSGQPGNQPQHFGDGTRLSIL.

The gene calls are TRBV5-4 and TRBJ2-1; the match to TRBD2 covers 8 bases. This CDR3 has 13 amino acids. Germline values: CDR1 SGHNT, CDR2 YYREEE (reference sequence). Unmatched junction bases numbered 6, after V lost 3 bases and J lost 10 bases. The CDR3 protein is CASSSDSGNEQFF. The CDR3 nucleotides are TGTGCCAGCAGCTCAGATAGCGGGAACGAGCAGTTCTTC.

This clonotype was recorded at least ten times. The chain couples TRBV7-9 to TRBJ2-5, with D hard to call. V shed 2 bases and J shed 5 bases, with 6 bases lying between them. Germline V CDR1 and CDR2: SEHNR, FQNEAQ (reference sequence). The CDR3 covers 12 residues. The CDR3 DNA reads TGTGCCAGCAGCTTAAATATTGAGACCCAGTACTTC. Translated: CASSLNIETQYF.

The rearrangement uses TRBV30 and TRBJ2-6; D is possibly TRBD1 (5 bases). Trimming cost V 0 bases and J 1 base, with 13 bases left between them. CDR3 length: 17 amino acids. The germline V gene has CDR1 GTSNPN and CDR2 SVGIG (reference sequence). The CDR3 DNA follows: TGTGCCTGGAGTGTAGCCAGGGTAAGATCTGGGGCCAACGTCCTGACTTTC. It encodes CAWSVARVRSGANVLTF.

This clonotype was seen more than once but under ten times. J is TRBJ1-4 and V is TRBV29-1, with D perhaps TRBD1 (6 bases). The V gene lost 6 bases and the J gene lost 7 bases, with 15 bases spanning the gap. Germline V gene lookup returns CDR1 SQVTM and CDR2 ANQGSEA. This CDR3 is 13 amino acids long. The CDR3 here is CSVTSRDTEKLFF. The DNA of the CDR3 is TGCAGCGTGACAAGCCGGGACACTGAAAAACTGTTTTTT.

The CDR3 reads CASTNNRAGEQFF. As DNA, the CDR3 is TGTGCCAGCACTAACAACAGGGCCGGTGAGCAGTTCTTC. The chain links TRBV6-1 to TRBJ2-1; the D gene is possibly TRBD1 (6 bases). With 7 bases removed from V and 9 bases from J, the gap between germline ends came to 16 bases. The CDR3 loop spans 13 amino acids. Germline values: CDR1 MNHNS, CDR2 SASEGT.

V usage is TRBV27 and J usage is TRBJ2-2; D uncertain. Trimming took off 5 bases at V and 4 bases at J, with 14 bases between the two ends. The CDR3 extends over 15 amino acids. Germline CDR1 and CDR2: MNHEY and SMNVEV (reference sequence). DNA of the CDR3: TGTGCCAGCAGTCAGAAAGACGGCTTCACCGGGGAGCTGTTTTTT. Protein sequence: CASSQKDGFTGELFF.

The V call is TRBV6-2 or TRBV6-3, the J call TRBJ2-7; TRBD1 matches at 10 bases. The germline V gene encodes CDR1 MNHEY and CDR2 SVGEGT. CDR3 length equals 20 residues. J was trimmed by 6 bases and V by 1 base; bases with no gene match: 21. The CDR3 sequence: CASSYFPRWRSRDRGGEQYF. CDR3 DNA: TGTGCCAGCAGTTACTTTCCAAGGTGGAGGTCTCGGGACAGGGGTGGCGAGCAGTACTTC.